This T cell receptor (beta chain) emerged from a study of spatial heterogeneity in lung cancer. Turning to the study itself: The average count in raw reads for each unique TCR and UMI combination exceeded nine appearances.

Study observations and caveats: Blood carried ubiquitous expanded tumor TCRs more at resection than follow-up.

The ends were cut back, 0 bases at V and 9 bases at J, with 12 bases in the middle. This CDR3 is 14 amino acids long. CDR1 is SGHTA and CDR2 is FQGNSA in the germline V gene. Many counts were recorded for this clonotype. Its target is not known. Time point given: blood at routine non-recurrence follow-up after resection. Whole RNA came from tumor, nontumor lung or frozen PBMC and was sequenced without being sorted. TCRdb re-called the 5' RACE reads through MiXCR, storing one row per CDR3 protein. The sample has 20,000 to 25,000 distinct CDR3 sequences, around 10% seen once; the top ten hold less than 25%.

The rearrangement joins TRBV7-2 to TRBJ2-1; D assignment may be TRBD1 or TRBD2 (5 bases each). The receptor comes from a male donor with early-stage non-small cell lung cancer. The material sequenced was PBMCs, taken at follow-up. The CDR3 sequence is CASSLAGDQFEQFF. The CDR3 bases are TGTGCCAGCAGCTTAGCGGGGGACCAGTTTGAGCAGTTCTTC.